The 3 T cell receptor beta chains presented below share a single source sample, sequenced in a study of OX40 agonist ivuxolimab in advanced cancers. The repertoire was sequenced with immunoSEQ multiplex PCR; TCRdb's copy has only in-frame clones and lacks some. Counted here are just over 50,000 clones, about 90% occurring once; the ten biggest clones make up 3.5% to 4.5%. Source: CD4+ or CD8+ T cells sorted from blood, taken in a trial of the OX40 agonist ivuxolimab. The receptor source for this set is an adult with an advanced solid tumor such as melanoma, head and neck, liver or kidney cancer.

The chain joins TRBV25-1 to TRBJ1-6; 7 bases are a match to TRBD1. V lost 6 bases, J lost 5 bases, and 7 bases stayed unmatched. The length of the CDR3 is 15 residues. Germline V gene sequence: CDR1 MGHDK, CDR2 SYGVNS. The CDR3 is CASRDRDSHNSPLHF. CDR3 coding DNA: TGTGCCAGCAGGGACCGGGACAGTCATAATTCACCCCTCCACTTT.

In nucleotides, the CDR3 is TGTGCCAGCAGCCACACAGATAGCACAGATACGCAGTATTTT. Its protein is CASSHTDSTDTQYF. This chain joins TRBV9 and TRBJ2-3; D is uncertain. V lost 4 bases and J lost 0, with 9 bases in between. Germline CDR1 and CDR2: SGDLS and YYNGEE. CDR3 length equals 14 residues.

The chain combines TRBV28 with TRBJ2-7, with D perhaps TRBD1 (6 bases). Trimming pared 5 bases from V and 5 bases from J, leaving 19 bases between. CDR1 MDHEN and CDR2 SYDVKM come from the germline V gene. The CDR3 has 15 amino acids. CDR3 coding DNA: TGTGCCAGCAGTCCAGAGGACCAGGGGAGACACGAGCAGTACTTC. It yields the protein CASSPEDQGRHEQYF.